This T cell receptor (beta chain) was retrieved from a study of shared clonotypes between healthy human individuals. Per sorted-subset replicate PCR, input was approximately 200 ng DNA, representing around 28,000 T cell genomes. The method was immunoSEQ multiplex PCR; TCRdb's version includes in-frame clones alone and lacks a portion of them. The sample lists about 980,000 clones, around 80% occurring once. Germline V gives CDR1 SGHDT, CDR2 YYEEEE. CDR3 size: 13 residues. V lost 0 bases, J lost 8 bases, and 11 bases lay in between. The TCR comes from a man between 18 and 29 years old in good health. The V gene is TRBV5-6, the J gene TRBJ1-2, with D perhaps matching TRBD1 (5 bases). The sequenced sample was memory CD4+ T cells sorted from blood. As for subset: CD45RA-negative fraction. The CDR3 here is CASSLATGLGYTF. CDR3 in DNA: TGTGCCAGCAGCTTGGCTACGGGGCTGGGCTACACCTTC.